The following is a TCR beta chain sequence with its context. Antigen specificity is unknown. The source of the sample is a study of high-grade serous ovarian cancer treatment subgroups. Across the whole study: Samples averaged around 13,000 reads and several thousand unique TCR beta rearrangements.

The CDR3 totals 14 residues. Germline CDR1 is SGHVS and CDR2 is FQNEAQ. V gave up 4 bases and J gave up 6 bases, with 16 bases separating them. Notes on the study in general: Repertoire similarity ranged 0.11 to 0.79 between tumors of one patient. TCR clonal relatedness correlated positively with neoantigen level.

Assay: immunoSEQ multiplex PCR; the TCRdb copy retains only in-frame clones and omits some. The sample carries around 30,000 clones, roughly 80% recorded once. The tumor samples were collected prior to definitive surgery or chemotherapy. The rearrangement joins TRBV7-8 to TRBJ2-7, with D uncertain. This TCR came from a human donor with high-grade serous ovarian cancer. The sample comprised tumor tissue. The CDR3 sequence: CASSSGTEAAEQYF. Here the CDR3 DNA reads TGTGCCAGCAGCTCAGGTACCGAGGCCGCCGAGCAGTACTTC.